Below are 25 T cell receptor beta chains sequenced from a single sample in a study of cytomegalovirus exposure and HLA in healthy donors. PCR used 60 Vbeta primers and 13 Jbeta primers. Only in-frame clones appear in the TCRdb table, and some are missing; sequencing was by immunoSEQ multiplex PCR. The table has under 150,000 clones, about 81% seen once. The sample comprised PBMCs. These receptors were collected from a woman in her forties in good health and CMV-seropositive.

The chain couples TRBV19 to TRBJ2-6; D is unclear. V lost 8 bases and J 2 bases, leaving 13 bases between the germline ends. The CDR3 length is 15 residues. CDR1 is LNHDA and CDR2 is SQIVND in the germline V gene (reference sequence). The CDR3 loop reads CASYNHRAGANVLTF. CDR3 bases: TGTGCCAGTTACAACCACCGTGCTGGGGCCAACGTCCTGACTTTC.

The chain is built from TRBV10-3 and TRBJ1-1, with a weak D call TRBD1 (6 bases). Germline CDR1 is ENHRY and CDR2 is SYGVKD. The V end lost 6 bases, the J end lost 5 bases, and 19 bases lay between the germline ends. The CDR3 loop spans 15 amino acids. The CDR3 loop is CAISVQGPGRTEAFF. The CDR3 bases are TGTGCCATCAGCGTACAGGGCCCAGGTCGGACTGAAGCTTTCTTT.

The CDR3 sequence is CSGCTAGTAANYNEQFF. The CDR3 DNA reads as TGCAGCGGGTGCACAGCTGGGACAGCAGCTAACTACAATGAGCAGTTCTTC. This chain uses TRBV29-1 with TRBJ2-1; TRBD1 matches at 7 bases. This CDR3 contains 17 residues. V lost 7 bases, J lost 3 bases, and 18 bases stayed unmatched. CDR1 is SQVTM and CDR2 is ANQGSEA in the germline V gene.

The table lists this clone with a count of one. This chain uses TRBV5-8 with TRBJ1-5; 9 nucleotides match TRBD1. This CDR3 region has 16 residues. In germline, CDR1 is SGHTS, CDR2 YDEGEE. The V gene end was trimmed by 1 base and the J gene end by 6 bases; junction bases not matched to a gene: 8. The CDR3 loop is CASSLWGQGGGQPQHF. As DNA, the CDR3 is TGTGCCAGCAGCTTGTGGGGACAGGGTGGGGGTCAGCCCCAGCATTTT.

The V gene is TRBV19, the J gene TRBJ2-5, with 9 positions matching TRBD2. The CDR3 spans 14 residues. CDR1 is LNHDA, CDR2 SQIVND, per germline (reference sequence). V trimming: 7 bases; J trimming: 0 bases; junction bases outside the gene matches: 3. Here the CDR3 DNA reads TGTGCCAGTACTAGCGGGATATACCAAGAGACCCAGTACTTC. This encodes CASTSGIYQETQYF.

This chain joins TRBV7-9 and TRBJ1-2, with 8 bases matching TRBD1. J gave up 3 bases and V 5 bases, and 8 bases lay outside the gene matches. The CDR3 spans 15 residues. CDR1 is SEHNR, CDR2 FQNEAQ, per germline (reference sequence). The CDR3 sequence is CASSGGQGKDYGYTF. The CDR3 nucleotides read TGTGCCAGCAGCGGAGGACAGGGTAAGGACTATGGCTACACCTTC.

This clone was detected once. V is TRBV14 and J is TRBJ2-2; 11 bases are a match to TRBD1. Looked up from germline, CDR1 is SGHDN and CDR2 is FVKESK. The CDR3 totals 18 residues. Trimming took 3 bases from V and 6 from J; bases not matched to a gene: 12. CDR3 DNA sequence: TGTGCCAGCAGCCAGGCTCTACGGACAGGGGGCCTTTCCGGGGAGCTGTTTTTT. Residues: CASSQALRTGGLSGELFF.

This rearrangement joins TRBV6-1 to TRBJ2-7; 9 bases align to TRBD1. After removal of 6 bases from V and 7 bases from J, the junction contained 13 bases not matched to a gene. Germline V gene sequence: CDR1 MNHNS, CDR2 SASEGT. CDR3 size: 15 residues. DNA for the CDR3: TGTGCCAGCAGGGGTCCGGGACAGGGTTTTCGGGAGCAGTACTTC. Its translation: CASRGPGQGFREQYF.

The gene calls are TRBV9 and TRBJ2-1; 13 bases line up with TRBD2. From germline, CDR1 is SGDLS and CDR2 YYNGEE. The CDR3 extends over 16 amino acids. Trimming at V came to 0 bases and at J to 5 bases, leaving 2 bases not matched to a gene. CDR3 DNA: TGTGCCAGCAGCGTAGACGGACTAGCGGGGGACAATGAGCAGTTCTTC. It specifies CASSVDGLAGDNEQFF. Looking up the rest from reference TRBV9 and TRBJ2-1 gives the full variable domain: DSGVTQTPKHLITATGQRVTLRCSPRSGDLSVYWYQQSLDQGLQFLIQYYNGEERAKGNILERFSAQQFPDLHSELNLSSLELGDSALYFCASSVDGLAGDNEQFFGPGTRLTVL.

The genes are TRBV6-4 and TRBJ2-5; 7 positions match TRBD2. The CDR3 extends over 16 amino acids. CDR1 is MRHNA and CDR2 is SNTAGT in the germline V gene. With V trimmed by 2 bases and J by 0 bases, 6 bases remained unmatched. CDR3: CASSDILGGYQETQYF. The CDR3 nucleotides read TGTGCCAGCAGTGACATCCTCGGGGGGTACCAAGAGACCCAGTACTTC.

This clone has a handful of counts. V and J are TRBV18 and TRBJ2-5, with 7 bases that match TRBD1. Germline V CDR1 and CDR2: KGHSH, LQKENI. This CDR3 region has 14 residues. V lost 0 bases, J lost 3 bases, and 1 base stayed unmatched. CDR3 region: CASSPPGTEETQYF. Written as DNA, the CDR3 is TGTGCCAGCTCACCACCCGGGACAGAAGAGACCCAGTACTTC.

The V and J genes are TRBV2 and TRBJ1-5; the match to TRBD1 covers 8 bases. Germline values: CDR1 SNHLY, CDR2 FYNNEI. The V segment lost 7 bases and the J segment 7 bases; nucleotides outside the gene matches: 9. This CDR3 spans 14 amino acids. The CDR3 nucleotides read TGTGCCAGCAATAACAGGGGGGGTGTCCAGCCCCAGCATTTT. Amino acids: CASNNRGGVQPQHF.

V is TRBV11-2 and J is TRBJ2-5; 16 nucleotides agree with TRBD2. Trimming removed 3 bases from V and 6 bases from J; junction bases left unmatched: 7. Germline V gene sequence: CDR1 SGHAT, CDR2 FQNNGV. The CDR3 has 17 amino acids. CDR3 in DNA: TGTGCCAGCAGCTTCGGGACTAGCGGGAGGGGTGAGAAGACCCAGTACTTC. Its protein product is CASSFGTSGRGEKTQYF.

The genes are TRBV6-1 and TRBJ1-2, with TRBD1 matching over 9 bases. Germline V CDR1 and CDR2: MNHNS, SASEGT. The CDR3 runs to 15 residues. With 1 base clipped from V and 2 bases from J, the junction kept 2 bases outside the gene matches. CDR3 DNA sequence: TGTGCCAGCAGTGAAGGGACAGGGGAGAACTATGGCTACACCTTC. Translating gives CASSEGTGENYGYTF.

The V gene is TRBV7-3, the J gene TRBJ1-1; maybe TRBD1 (5 bases). This CDR3 has 14 amino acids. Between the trimmed V and J ends, which lost 5 bases and 5 bases, there was a span of 15 bases. Germline CDR1 SGHTA, CDR2 FQGTGA. CDR3 bases: TGTGCCAGCAGCCCTACGGGGGACTTTACTGAAGCTTTCTTT. Amino acids: CASSPTGDFTEAFF.

The V call is TRBV5-1, the J call TRBJ1-4; the D gene is possibly TRBD1 (5 bases). The CDR3 extends over 14 amino acids. V was clipped by 2 bases and J by 4 bases, with 9 bases between them. Per germline, CDR1 SGHRS and CDR2 YFSETQ. The CDR3 loop reads CASSLGQGNEKLFF. The CDR3, as DNA: TGCGCCAGCAGCTTAGGGCAGGGTAATGAAAAACTGTTTTTT.

This clone is a singleton in its sample. The V and J genes are TRBV11-3 and TRBJ2-1, with D possibly matching TRBD1 (5 bases). Germline V gene sequence: CDR1 SGHNT, CDR2 YENEEA. The CDR3 consists of 12 residues. The germline V and J ends were trimmed by 5 bases and 6 bases, with 8 bases remaining between them. The CDR3 sequence: CASSRGTNEQFF. For the CDR3, the DNA is TGTGCCAGCAGCAGGGGCACCAATGAGCAGTTCTTC. The full variable domain, its missing parts supplied by reference TRBV11-3 and TRBJ2-1, is EAGVVQSPRYKIIEKKQPVAFWCNPISGHNTLYWYLQNLGQGPELLIRYENEEAVDDSQLPKDRFSAERLKGVDSTLKIQPAELGDSAVYLCASSRGTNEQFFGPGTRLTVL.

V and J are TRBV28 and TRBJ1-2; TRBD1 might be the D (6 bases). The length of the CDR3 is 16 residues. Germline V gene data show CDR1 as MDHEN and CDR2 as SYDVKM. Deletions cut 5 bases from V and 2 bases from J, with 18 bases between. The chain's CDR3 is CASSPLQGEGNYGYTF. CDR3 coding DNA: TGTGCCAGCAGTCCCCTACAGGGAGAAGGGAACTATGGCTACACCTTC.

This clone occurred once. The chain combines TRBV4-2 with TRBJ2-7, with 10 bases aligning to TRBD1. The V gene's germline CDR1 is LGHNA and CDR2 YNFKEQ. The ends lost 1 base at V and 2 bases at J; junction bases unmatched: 5. The CDR3 spans 16 residues. CDR3 amino acids: CASSQADRGLPYEQYV. CDR3 coding DNA: TGTGCCAGCAGCCAAGCCGACAGGGGGCTTCCCTACGAGCAGTACGTC.

The chain uses TRBV7-9 and TRBJ2-1; 8 nucleotides match TRBD2. This CDR3 spans 17 amino acids. Looked up from germline, CDR1 is SEHNR and CDR2 is FQNEAQ (reference sequence). V was clipped by 5 bases and J by 7 bases; unmatched bases: 16. CDR3 coding DNA: TGTGCCAGCAGCCTAGGGCGTCTAGCGGGTGCTGGGAATGAGCAGTTCTTC. It translates to CASSLGRLAGAGNEQFF. The whole variable domain, remainder taken from reference TRBV7-9 and TRBJ2-1, is DTGVSQNPRHKITKRGQNVTFRCDPISEHNRLYWYRQTLGQGPEFLTYFQNEAQLEKSRLLSDRFSAERPKGSFSTLEIQRTEQGDSAMYLCASSLGRLAGAGNEQFFGPGTRLTVL.

This clone was seen more than once but under ten times. This sequence joins TRBV27 and TRBJ2-3; TRBD2 agrees at 12 bases. Germline values: CDR1 MNHEY, CDR2 SMNVEV (reference sequence). The V segment lost 6 bases and the J segment 0 bases; nucleotides outside the gene matches: 10. There are 18 residues in the CDR3. The CDR3 spells CASRHASGGAKSTDTQYF. DNA for the CDR3: TGTGCCAGCAGACACGCTAGCGGGGGGGCGAAAAGCACAGATACGCAGTATTTT.

This chain's CDR3 is CASSLVLLGQGSREQYF. DNA for the CDR3: TGTGCCAGCAGCCTCGTGCTACTGGGACAGGGCTCGCGCGAGCAGTACTTC. The rearrangement joins TRBV7-6 to TRBJ2-7; 9 nucleotides align to TRBD1. This CDR3 has 17 residues. The junction had 17 bases not matched to a gene; V was cut back by 5 bases and J by 6 bases. The germline gives CDR1 SGHVS, CDR2 FNYEAQ.

The chain links TRBV4-3 to TRBJ2-5; 9 positions match TRBD2. The V and J ends lost 1 base and 5 bases, in that order; junction bases with no gene match: 14. CDR3 size: 18 residues. CDR1 LGHNA and CDR2 YSLEER come from the germline V gene. In DNA form, the CDR3 reads TGCGCCAGCAGCCAAGGTCGGGGGGGCGGGAGGGCCGACGAGACCCAGTACTTC. The encoded protein is CASSQGRGGGRADETQYF.

This clone turned up a few times. This rearrangement joins TRBV25-1 to TRBJ2-3, with TRBD2 identical over 14 bases. This CDR3 has 16 residues. Germline V gene sequence: CDR1 MGHDK, CDR2 SYGVNS. The V segment lost 6 bases and the J segment 3 bases; nucleotides outside the gene matches: 5. CDR3 protein: CASSLTSGGGTDTQYF. The DNA for the CDR3 is TGTGCCAGCAGCCTGACTAGCGGGGGGGGGACAGATACGCAGTATTTT.

This clone was detected once. V is TRBV28 and J is TRBJ2-1; 9 nucleotides match TRBD2. The CDR3 sequence is 15 residues long. Germline-derived CDR1 and CDR2 are MDHEN and SYDVKM. V lost 3 bases to trimming and J lost 5 bases; unmatched junction nucleotides: 5. CDR3 amino acids: CASSLTSGLDNEQFF. In DNA form, the CDR3 reads TGTGCCAGCAGTTTGACTAGCGGATTGGACAATGAGCAGTTCTTC.